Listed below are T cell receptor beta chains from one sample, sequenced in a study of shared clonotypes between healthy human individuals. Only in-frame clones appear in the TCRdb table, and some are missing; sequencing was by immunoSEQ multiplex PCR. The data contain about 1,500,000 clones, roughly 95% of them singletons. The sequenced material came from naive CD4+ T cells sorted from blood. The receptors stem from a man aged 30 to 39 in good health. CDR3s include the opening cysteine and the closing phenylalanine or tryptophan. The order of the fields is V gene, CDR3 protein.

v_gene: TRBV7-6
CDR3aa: CASSLGQNSYEQYF

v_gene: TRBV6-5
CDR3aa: CASNGEPIMNTEAFF

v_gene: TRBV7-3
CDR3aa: CASSPQGLAGGNEQFF

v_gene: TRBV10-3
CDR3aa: CAISEPGLPHPEAFF

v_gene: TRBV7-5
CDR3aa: CARSPNSQTGLPDQPQHF

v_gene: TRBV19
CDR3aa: CASSVQGGGYTF

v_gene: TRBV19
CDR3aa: CASSIRGYEQYF

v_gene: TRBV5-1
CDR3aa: CASSVSTGEKLFF

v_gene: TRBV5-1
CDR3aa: CASSLVGNTGELFF

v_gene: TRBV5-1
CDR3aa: CASSLAAGKEGYTF

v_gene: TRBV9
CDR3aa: CASSVVPGQGSIHGELFF